These 20 T cell receptor beta chains originate from one sample sequenced in a study of a mutant IDH1 vaccine in newly diagnosed glioma. Time point described: baseline, week 1 (first vaccination visit). Treatment given: pre-vaccination baseline after standard-of-care therapy. Sequencing was performed with immunoSEQ multiplex PCR; in TCRdb, only in-frame clones are kept and a portion is missing. The profile covers around 100,000 clones, with over 70% appearing a single time and about 5.3% taken by the ten largest. Source: PBMCs, taken from a glioma patient treated with radiotherapy, temozolomide or both. These receptors were taken from a middle-aged man with glioma. Some clones in this sample may be carry-over from other donors' samples.

The V call is TRBV6-6, the J call TRBJ1-3; 9 nucleotides match TRBD1. V lost 9 bases, J lost 8 bases, and 5 bases stayed unmatched. The CDR3 length is 12 residues. Germline CDR1 reads MNHNY; CDR2 reads SVGAGI (reference sequence). CDR3 DNA sequence: TGTGCCAGTACAGGGGGCGAGGACACCATATATTTT. Encoded protein: CASTGGEDTIYF.

The chain couples TRBV7-2 to TRBJ1-3; unclear D gene. Germline V lookup: CDR1 SGHTA, CDR2 FQGNSA. The ends were cut back, 6 bases at V and 0 bases at J, with 6 bases in the middle. This CDR3 region has 13 residues. CDR3: CASRKSSGNTIYF. As DNA, the CDR3 is TGTGCCAGCAGGAAGTCCTCTGGAAACACCATATATTTT.

The chain employs TRBV27 and TRBJ1-4, with 7 bases identical to TRBD1. V shed 2 bases, J shed 6 bases, and the junction held 15 bases outside the gene matches. CDR1 is MNHEY and CDR2 is SMNVEV in the germline V gene (reference sequence). The CDR3 sequence is 18 residues long. The DNA of the CDR3 is TGTGCCAGCAGTTTAGGAGGGACAGTCCCTCAACTAGATGAAAAACTGTTTTTT. Translating it yields CASSLGGTVPQLDEKLFF.

The gene calls are TRBV29-1 and TRBJ2-6; 10 nucleotides align to TRBD1. This CDR3 has 16 residues. Germline loops: CDR1 SQVTM, CDR2 ANQGSEA. V lost 4 bases, J lost 3 bases, and 6 bases stayed unmatched. CDR3 protein: CSVVGTGVNGANVLTF. Here the CDR3 DNA reads TGCAGCGTTGTAGGGACAGGGGTGAATGGGGCCAACGTCCTGACTTTC. The whole variable domain, filled in from reference TRBV29-1 and TRBJ2-6, reads SAVISQKPSRDICQRGTSLTIQCQVDSQVTMMFWYRQQPGQSLTLIATANQGSEATYESGFVIDKFPISRPNLTFSTLTVSNMSPEDSSIYLCSVVGTGVNGANVLTFGAGSRLTVL.

The gene calls are TRBV19 and TRBJ1-1; the match to TRBD1 covers 9 bases. This CDR3 spans 15 amino acids. Looked up from germline, CDR1 is LNHDA and CDR2 is SQIVND (reference sequence). The V segment lost 5 bases and the J segment 4 bases; nucleotides outside the gene matches: 8. The DNA of the CDR3 is TGTGCCAGTAGTCCCGTGACAGGGGGTATCACTGAAGCTTTCTTT. Translating gives CASSPVTGGITEAFF.

The chain has TRBV7-9 and TRBJ2-1, with TRBD2 identical over 9 bases. After removal of 5 bases from V and 8 bases from J, the junction contained 13 bases not matched to a gene. The CDR3 spans 16 residues. Germline lookup yields CDR1 SEHNR and CDR2 FQNEAQ (reference sequence). The CDR3 bases are TGTGCCAGCAGCCCGCCTCCCGGGACTAGCTTTTATGAGCAGTTCTTC. Translating gives CASSPPPGTSFYEQFF.

The chain couples TRBV6-1 to TRBJ1-6; tentative D call: TRBD1 (5 bases). Germline loops: CDR1 MNHNS, CDR2 SASEGT. The CDR3 is 16 residues long. V was pared by 1 base and J by 10 bases, with 17 bases between. The DNA of the CDR3 is TGTGCCAGCAGTGAAGAGGGCGGGACGGGAGGATCACCCCTCCACTTT. Its protein is CASSEEGGTGGSPLHF.

This clone appeared once. This rearrangement joins TRBV9 to TRBJ1-2, with D perhaps TRBD1 (6 bases). The CDR3 has 15 residues. V gave up 0 bases and J gave up 4 bases, with 13 bases separating them. Germline V gene sequence: CDR1 SGDLS, CDR2 YYNGEE. For the CDR3, the DNA is TGTGCCAGCAGCGTAGCTGGACAGCCTCGCTATGGCTACACCTTC. Its protein is CASSVAGQPRYGYTF.

This clone has a single count. The chain employs TRBV5-1 and TRBJ2-5; 11 bases line up with TRBD2. The ends lost 0 bases at V and 7 bases at J; junction bases unmatched: 8. The CDR3 covers 16 residues. CDR1 is SGHRS and CDR2 is YFSETQ in the germline V gene. The chain's CDR3 is CASSLGSGGGSRTQYF. CDR3 coding DNA: TGCGCCAGCAGCTTGGGTAGCGGGGGGGGCAGCAGGACCCAGTACTTC.

CDR3 in amino acids: CASSYSRWGRSDEQYF. In DNA, the CDR3 is TGTGCCAGCAGTTACTCGAGGTGGGGCCGGAGCGACGAGCAGTACTTC. V is TRBV6-5 and J is TRBJ2-7; weak D call: TRBD1 (5 bases). Looked up from germline, CDR1 is MNHEY and CDR2 is SVGAGI. The CDR3 length is 16 residues. The V end was cut by 0 bases, the J end by 5 bases, with 17 bases between.

A note on this clone: An end of the junction does not agree with germline; a read error may underlie this. The DNA for the CDR3 is TGTGCTAGCAGCAAGCTACAGGGGGACACCGGGGAGCTGTTTTTT. Its translation: CASSKLQGDTGELFF. The J gene is TRBJ2-2, the V gene TRBV7-7; TRBD1 matches 8 bases. Germline CDR1 and CDR2: SSHAT and FNYEAQ (reference sequence). CDR3 length equals 15 residues.

This clone was detected only a few times. The chain combines TRBV6-5 with TRBJ1-2; 10 positions match TRBD1. The V gene end was trimmed by 7 bases and the J gene end by 7 bases; junction bases not matched to a gene: 3. This CDR3 is 12 amino acids long. CDR1 is MNHEY, CDR2 SVGAGI, per germline. The chain's CDR3 is CASTRDRGGYTF. Written as DNA, the CDR3 is TGTGCCAGCACCCGGGACAGGGGTGGCTACACCTTC.

J is TRBJ1-2 and V is TRBV5-4; no clear D gene. In germline, CDR1 is SGHNT, CDR2 YYREEE (reference sequence). The CDR3 sequence is 13 residues long. V gave up 1 base and J gave up 3 bases, with 7 bases separating them. CDR3 in DNA: TGTGCCAGCAGCTTGAAATTCGACTATGGCTACACCTTC. Translated, it gives CASSLKFDYGYTF.

J is TRBJ2-7 and V is TRBV7-6; 9 bases are shared with TRBD2. This CDR3 contains 15 residues. Trimming cost V 1 base and J 1 base; bases outside gene matches: 2. The V gene's germline CDR1 is SGHVS and CDR2 FNYEAQ. CDR3 loop: CASSLGGGASYEQYF. CDR3 nucleotide sequence: TGTGCCAGCAGCTTAGGCGGGGGGGCATCCTACGAGCAGTACTTC.

The chain uses TRBV7-6 and TRBJ2-2; 9 nucleotides match TRBD1. This CDR3 spans 18 amino acids. Germline V gene lookup returns CDR1 SGHVS and CDR2 FNYEAQ. The trim removed 1 base at V and 4 bases at J, leaving 10 bases unmatched. The CDR3, as DNA: TGTGCCAGCAGCTTAGGGTCGGGACAGGGAAAGGGCACCGGGGAGCTGTTTTTT. Translated, it gives CASSLGSGQGKGTGELFF. Combining the CDR3 with reference TRBV7-6 and TRBJ2-2 gives the whole variable domain GAGVSQSPRYKVTKRGQDVALRCDPISGHVSLYWYRQALGQGPEFLTYFNYEAQQDKSGLPNDRFSAERPEGSISTLTIQRTEQRDSAMYRCASSLGSGQGKGTGELFFGEGSRLTVL.

This chain joins TRBV7-9 and TRBJ2-7, with 7 positions matching TRBD1. The germline gives CDR1 SEHNR, CDR2 FQNEAQ (reference sequence). The V segment lost 2 bases and the J segment 3 bases; nucleotides outside the gene matches: 7. The CDR3 spans 15 residues. The CDR3 DNA reads TGTGCCAGCAGCTTACTCGAGACAGGGTACTACGAGCAGTACTTC. This gives the protein CASSLLETGYYEQYF. Full variable domain (remainder filled in from reference TRBV7-9 and TRBJ2-7): DTGVSQNPRHKITKRGQNVTFRCDPISEHNRLYWYRQTLGQGPEFLTYFQNEAQLEKSRLLSDRFSAERPKGSFSTLEIQRTEQGDSAMYLCASSLLETGYYEQYFGPGTRLTVT.

The chain couples TRBV5-6 to TRBJ1-2; 7 bases agree with TRBD1. J was trimmed by 4 bases and V by 3 bases; bases with no gene match: 15. The germline gives CDR1 SGHDT, CDR2 YYEEEE. This CDR3 comprises 17 residues. The CDR3 spells CASSSRFYDREGYGYTF. In DNA form, the CDR3 reads TGTGCCAGCAGCTCCCGATTTTATGACAGGGAGGGCTATGGCTACACCTTC.

The chain carries TRBV6-1 and TRBJ2-5, with 11 bases that match TRBD2. The CDR3 loop spans 15 amino acids. CDR1 and CDR2 (germline): MNHNS, SASEGT. Losses at the gene ends were 4 bases for V and 5 bases for J; bases not matched to a gene: 6. CDR3 residues: CASSGNSGGAETQYF. The CDR3 coding sequence is TGTGCCAGCAGTGGAAATAGCGGGGGGGCGGAGACCCAGTACTTC.

The gene calls are TRBV5-4 and TRBJ2-5, with 12 bases lining up with TRBD1. The germline V gene encodes CDR1 SGHNT and CDR2 YYREEE (reference sequence). V gave up 0 bases and J gave up 5 bases; unmatched junction bases: 5. The CDR3 runs 16 residues. In nucleotides, the CDR3 is TGTGCCAGCAGCTTGGGGGGGACAGGGGGCGGCGAGACCCAGTACTTC. Its protein product is CASSLGGTGGGETQYF. Combining the CDR3 with reference TRBV5-4 and TRBJ2-5 gives the whole variable domain ETGVTQSPTHLIKTRGQQVTLRCSSQSGHNTVSWYQQALGQGPQFIFQYYREEENGRGNFPPRFSGLQFPNYSSELNVNALELDDSALYLCASSLGGTGGGETQYFGPGTRLLVL.

This sequence joins TRBV4-2 and TRBJ1-4; TRBD1 agrees at 10 bases. Germline CDR1 is LGHNA and CDR2 is YNFKEQ. Germline trimming cut 3 bases from V and 5 bases from J; bases unmatched to any gene: 6. This CDR3 spans 16 amino acids. CDR3 residues: CASSQRGQGPNEKLFF. Here the CDR3 DNA reads TGTGCCAGCAGCCAGAGGGGACAGGGGCCAAATGAAAAACTGTTTTTT.